This TCR beta chain was recovered during a study of Ad26.COV2.S vaccination and SARS-CoV-2 variants. Study information: The authors gave Ad26.COV2.S intramuscularly, either once or twice 56 days apart.

Data came from immunoSEQ multiplex PCR; TCRdb stores just in-frame clones and leaves some out. The top ten hold 3.5% of the sample, which has approximately 420,000 clones, around 85% seen once. With regard to this clone: Its target is unknown.

Treatment here: around 19 received Ad26.COV2.S at low or high dose, single or two shots; about 5 received placebo; per-sample allocation not given. Specimen acquisition occurred on day 63 following the initial vaccine or placebo injection. This Boston cohort included adults aged 18-55 years. Study outcomes and limitations: Individuals receiving vaccine had higher spike-specific TCR breadth than placebo recipients did.

The CDR3 sequence is 13 residues long. V was shortened by 3 bases and J by 0 bases, with 5 bases between the two germline ends. The starting material was peripheral blood, obtained in a trial of Ad26.COV2.S vaccine versus placebo. V and J are TRBV12-3 or TRBV12-4 and TRBJ2-5; no firm D call. This TCR came from a person aged 18-60 years who received the Ad26.COV2.S COVID-19 vaccine or a placebo. CDR3 coding DNA: TGTGCCAGCAGTTTGCGGTACCAAGAGACCCAGTACTTC. Translated, it gives CASSLRYQETQYF.